This T cell receptor beta chain was retrieved from a study of blood T cell repertoires in COVID-19. Overall study context: In each case, the material was cDNA or gDNA derived from T cells, B-cell-depleted T cells, or PBMCs.

Germline lookup yields CDR1 MNHEY and CDR2 SMNVEV (reference sequence). Losses at the gene ends were 3 bases for V and 6 bases for J; bases not matched to a gene: 8. The CDR3 is 14 amino acids. The authors' processing: Reference gene primers were amplified, and this amplification served to estimate nucleated cell counts. The data were produced by immunoSEQ multiplex PCR, yet TCRdb's version contains in-frame clones alone and is incomplete. The D gene and trimming were derived from the DNA, and the V and J assignments and clone size from that table. The repertoire holds over 150,000 clones, with around 80% as singletons. Followed longitudinally, the Seattle patients had been enrolled during active infection.

The sequence came from a woman aged 40 to 50 with COVID-19, enrolled during active disease. The chain employs TRBV27 and TRBJ2-7, with TRBD1 identical over 7 bases. Source material: peripheral blood. The chain's CDR3 is CASSFIGGSSEQYF. The CDR3, as DNA: TGTGCCAGCAGTTTTATAGGGGGCTCTAGCGAGCAGTACTTC.